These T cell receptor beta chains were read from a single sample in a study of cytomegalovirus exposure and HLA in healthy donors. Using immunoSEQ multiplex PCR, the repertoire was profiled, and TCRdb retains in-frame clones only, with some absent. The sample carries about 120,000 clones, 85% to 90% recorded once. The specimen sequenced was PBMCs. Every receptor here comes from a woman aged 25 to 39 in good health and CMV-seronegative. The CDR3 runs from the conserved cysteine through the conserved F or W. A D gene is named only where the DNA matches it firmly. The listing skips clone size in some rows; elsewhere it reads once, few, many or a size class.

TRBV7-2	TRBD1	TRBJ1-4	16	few	TGTGCCAGCAGCTTAGACCAGGGGGCGGCTAATGAAAAACTGTTTTTT	CASSLDQGAANEKLFF
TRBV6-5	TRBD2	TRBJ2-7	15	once	TGTGCCAGCAGTTACTCGGGAGGGCAAACCTACGAGCAGTACTTC	CASSYSGGQTYEQYF
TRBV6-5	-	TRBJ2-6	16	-	TGTGCCAGCAGTTACTTCGGGGGCTCTGGGGCCAACGTCCTGACTTTC	CASSYFGGSGANVLTF
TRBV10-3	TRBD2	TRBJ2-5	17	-	TGTGCCATCAGTGAGCGGAGTAGCGGGGGTGGCTGGGGGACCCAGTACTTC	CAISERSSGGGWGTQYF
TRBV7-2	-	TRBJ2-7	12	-	TGTGCCAGCAGCGCCCGACTTTACGAGCAGTACTTC	CASSARLYEQYF
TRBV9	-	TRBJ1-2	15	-	TGTGCCAGCAGCGTAGGGGGCGACCCTAACTATGGCTACACCTTC	CASSVGGDPNYGYTF
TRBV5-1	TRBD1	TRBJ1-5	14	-	TGCGCCAGCAGCTTGGGACAGGGAGGTCAGCCCCAGCATTTT	CASSLGQGGQPQHF
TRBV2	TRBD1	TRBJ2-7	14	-	TGTGCCAGCAGTGAGGCAGGGGGCCCCTACGAGCAGTACTTC	CASSEAGGPYEQYF
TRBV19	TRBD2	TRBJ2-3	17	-	TGTGCCAGTAGTATTACGGGGACTAGCGGGATCACAGATACGCAGTATTTT	CASSITGTSGITDTQYF
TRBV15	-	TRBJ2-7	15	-	TGTGCCACCAGCGGAATAGAGATAGCGGCCTACGAGCAGTACTTC	CATSGIEIAAYEQYF
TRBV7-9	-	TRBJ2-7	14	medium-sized	TGTGCCAGCAGCTTAGAAGGTACCTGGGCCGAGCAGTACTTC	CASSLEGTWAEQYF
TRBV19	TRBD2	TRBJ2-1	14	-	TGTGCCGCCTCCCCGGGACTAGCGTATAATGAGCAGTTCTTC	CAASPGLAYNEQFF
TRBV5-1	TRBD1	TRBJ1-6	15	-	TGCGCCAGCAGCTTGGGGGACAGGGATAATTCACCCCTCCACTTT	CASSLGDRDNSPLHF
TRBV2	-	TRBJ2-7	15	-	TGTGCCAGCAGGAGTATGGACAGTAACCGCGACGAGCAGTACTTC	CASRSMDSNRDEQYF
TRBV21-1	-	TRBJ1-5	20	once	TGTGCCAGCAGCAAAGCCCCTGGGGGACAGGGGGGACCAAGCAATCAGCCCCAGCATTTT	CASSKAPGGQGGPSNQPQHF
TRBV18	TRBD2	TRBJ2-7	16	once	TGTGCCAGCTCACCAAGGGGACTAGCGGGGGTCTACGAGCAGTACTTC	CASSPRGLAGVYEQYF
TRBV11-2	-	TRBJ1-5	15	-	TGTGCCAGCAGCTTAGGGACAAACCTCAATCAGCCCCAGCATTTT	CASSLGTNLNQPQHF
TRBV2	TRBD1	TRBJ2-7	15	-	TGTGCCAGCAGTTCTTCCGGGACAGGGGTCAGCGAGCAGTACTTC	CASSSSGTGVSEQYF
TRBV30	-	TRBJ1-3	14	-	TGTGCCTGGAGTGTATCAGGGTCTGGAAACACCATATATTTT	CAWSVSGSGNTIYF
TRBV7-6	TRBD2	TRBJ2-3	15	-	TGTGCCAGCAGCCCTCTAGCGGGGGGGCCGGATACGCAGTATTTT	CASSPLAGGPDTQYF
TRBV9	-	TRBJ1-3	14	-	TGTGCCAGCAGCGTAGGTGGCCTGGTTGACACCATATATTTT	CASSVGGLVDTIYF
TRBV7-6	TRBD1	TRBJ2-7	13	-	TGTGCCAGCAGCCCCGGGACAGGGGGAGAGCAGTACTTC	CASSPGTGGEQYF
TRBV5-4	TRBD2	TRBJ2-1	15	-	TGTGCCAGCAGCTTGGTGCGGGGGGGTTACAATGAGCAGTTCTTC	CASSLVRGGYNEQFF
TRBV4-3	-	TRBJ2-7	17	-	TGCGCCAGCAGCCAGCAGCTCTCCGGGACTGGTGGGGGCGAGCAGTACTTC	CASSQQLSGTGGGEQYF
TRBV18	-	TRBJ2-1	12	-	TGTGCCAGCTCACCTCCAAGCGGAGAGCAGTTCTTC	CASSPPSGEQFF
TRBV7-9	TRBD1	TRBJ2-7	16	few	TGTGCCAGCAGCAGCCCCCCCGGGACAGGGGGCTACGAGCAGTACTTC	CASSSPPGTGGYEQYF
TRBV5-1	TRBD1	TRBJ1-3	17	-	TGCGCCAGCAGCCCCGGAGGGACAGGGGGCTCTGGAAACACCATATATTTT	CASSPGGTGGSGNTIYF
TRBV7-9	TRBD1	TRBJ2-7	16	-	TGTGCCAGCAGCTCCGCTGGACAGGCAAAGAATCGCGAGCAGTACTTC	CASSSAGQAKNREQYF
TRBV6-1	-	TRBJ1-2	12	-	TGTGCCAGCAGTGACAGCCGGAGCGGCTACACCTTC	CASSDSRSGYTF
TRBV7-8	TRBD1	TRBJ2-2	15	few	TGTGCCAGCCGGCCAGGGGGCTCGAACACCGGGGAGCTGTTTTTT	CASRPGGSNTGELFF
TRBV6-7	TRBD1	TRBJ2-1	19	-	TGTGCCAGCAGACTCCTCGAATCTTGGACAGGGAGGACCTACAATGAGCAGTTCTTC	CASRLLESWTGRTYNEQFF
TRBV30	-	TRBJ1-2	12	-	TGTGCCTGGAATACAGGGAGCTATGGCTACACCTTC	CAWNTGSYGYTF
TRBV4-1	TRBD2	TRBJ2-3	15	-	TGCGCCAGCAGCCAAGCTGGGGGGGTAAAAGATACGCAGTATTTT	CASSQAGGVKDTQYF
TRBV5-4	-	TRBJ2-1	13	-	TGTGCCAGCAGCGTGACAGAGTACAATGAGCAGTTCTTC	CASSVTEYNEQFF
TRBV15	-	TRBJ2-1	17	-	TGTGCCACCAGCAGAGAGGGTCTAGCAACCTCCTACAATGAGCAGTTCTTC	CATSREGLATSYNEQFF
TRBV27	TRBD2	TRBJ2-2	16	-	TGTGCCAGCAGTTTGGTAGCGGGGGTGAACACCGGGGAGCTGTTTTTT	CASSLVAGVNTGELFF
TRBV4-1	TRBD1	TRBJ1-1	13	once	TGCGCCAGCAGCCCAACAGGGGGCACTGAAGCTTTCTTT	CASSPTGGTEAFF
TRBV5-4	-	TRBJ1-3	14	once	TGTGCCAGCACCTCGGCCAGGGATGGAAACACCATATATTTT	CASTSARDGNTIYF
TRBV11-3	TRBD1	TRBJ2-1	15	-	TGTGCCAGCAGCCCGAACCCGGGACAGAACAATGAGCAGTTCTTC	CASSPNPGQNNEQFF
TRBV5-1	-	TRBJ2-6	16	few	TGCGCCAGCCAAAAGGAGGGGGGGCCTGGGGCCAACGTCCTGACTTTC	CASQKEGGPGANVLTF